Given below is one T cell receptor (beta chain) in context. A single record per CDR3 protein comes from TCRdb applying MiXCR to the 5' RACE reads. The sample yields a few hundred thousand distinct CDR3 sequences, over 11% seen once. The source of the sample is a study of identical twins. Germline V gene sequence: CDR1 MNHEY, CDR2 SVGAGI. Trimming left V 0 bases short and J 10 bases short, with 13 bases between. The CDR3 consists of 15 residues. These records were also assigned to another study, of yellow fever vaccine responses in identical twins.

The V call is TRBV6-5, the J call TRBJ1-6, with D possibly matching TRBD1 (6 bases). The sequence derives from a woman between 18 and 30 years old in good health. The sample was CD4+ T cells sorted from blood. CDR3 sequence reads: CASSYSRGAGSPLHF. CDR3 DNA sequence: TGTGCCAGCAGTTACTCCCGGGGGGCTGGGTCACCCCTCCACTTT.